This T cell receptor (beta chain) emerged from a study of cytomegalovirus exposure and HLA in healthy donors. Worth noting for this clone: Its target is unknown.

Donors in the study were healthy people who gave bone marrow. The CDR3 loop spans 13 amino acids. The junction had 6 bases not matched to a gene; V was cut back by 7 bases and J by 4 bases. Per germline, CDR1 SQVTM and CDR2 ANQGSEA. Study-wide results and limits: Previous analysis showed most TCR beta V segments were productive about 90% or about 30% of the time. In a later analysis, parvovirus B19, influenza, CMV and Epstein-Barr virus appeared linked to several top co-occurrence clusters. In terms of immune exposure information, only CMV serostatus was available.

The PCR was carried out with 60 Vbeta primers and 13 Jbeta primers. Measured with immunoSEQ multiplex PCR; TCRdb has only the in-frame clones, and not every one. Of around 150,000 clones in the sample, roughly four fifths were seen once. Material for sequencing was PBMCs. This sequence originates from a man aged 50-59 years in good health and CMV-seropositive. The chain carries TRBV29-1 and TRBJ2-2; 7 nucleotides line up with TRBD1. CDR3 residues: CSGQGWGTGELFF. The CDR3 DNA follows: TGCAGCGGACAGGGTTGGGGCACCGGGGAGCTGTTTTTT.